These 6 T cell receptor beta chains originate from one sample sequenced in a study of T cell clonality in common variable immunodeficiency. Profiling relied on immunoSEQ multiplex PCR, and the TCRdb table lists in-frame clones only, not all of them. The repertoire yields 30,000 or so clones, none seen only once; the top ten contain approximately 3%. These TCRs' antigens remain unknown. Study results and limitations: In common variable immunodeficiency, TCR beta chains reportedly carried fewer deletions and N-nucleotide insertions.

What was sequenced was peripheral blood mononuclear cells. All receptors derive from a human donor with common variable immunodeficiency.

This clone was detected a few times. This chain's CDR3 is CASSLASGGAETQYF. Incomplete CDR3 DNA: TGCGCCAGCAGCTTGGCTAGCGGGGGGGCGGAGACC. This sequence joins TRBV5-1 and TRBJ2-5, with TRBD2 identical over 12 bases. Read sequence stops 3 residues before the CDR3 end, and the germline J gene provides the missing end. Germline CDR1 and CDR2: SGHRS and YFSETQ. The CDR3 sequence is 15 residues long. V shed 0 bases and J 5 bases; nucleotides not matched to a gene: 2.

This clone was picked up many times. The read ends 3 residues early relative to the CDR3; the germline J gene fills the gap. The V and J genes are TRBV7-3 and TRBJ2-3, with 7 nucleotides matching TRBD1. V lost 5 bases, J lost 4 bases, and 6 bases stayed unmatched. The CDR3 sequence is 14 residues long. Germline loops: CDR1 SGHTA, CDR2 FQGTGA. The CDR3 loop reads CASSRDRVADTQYF. The sequenced CDR3 bases are TGTGCCAGCAGCCGAGACAGGGTAGCAGATACG.

This clone was counted ten times or more. The read gets to within 3 residues of the CDR3 end, and the germline J gene fills in the rest. The rearrangement joins TRBV7-8 to TRBJ1-5; D uncertain. Germline V CDR1 and CDR2: SGHVS, FQNEAQ. The CDR3 runs 14 residues. V was clipped by 5 bases and J by 0 bases, with 8 bases between them. Partial CDR3 DNA: TGTGCCAGCAGCCAACATCTTAGCAATCAGCCC. Translation gives CASSQHLSNQP. The whole CDR3 protein reads CASSQHLSNQPQHF.

Ten or more counts support this clone. Sequencing ends 3 residues short of the CDR3 end; the germline J gene provides the rest. The chain carries TRBV20-1 and TRBJ2-2, with a weak D call TRBD2 (6 bases). The CDR3 is 15 amino acids. V lost 4 bases and J 2 bases, leaving 14 bases between the germline ends. Germline CDR1 DFQATT, CDR2 SNEGSKA (reference sequence). The CDR3 loop reads CSAMDYLLNTGELFF. The sequenced part of the CDR3 DNA is TGCAGTGCTATGGACTACCTCTTAAACACCGGGGAG.

At least ten counts were recorded for this clone. Read data end 3 residues before the CDR3 end; the end is taken from the germline J gene. The rearrangement joins TRBV2 to TRBJ2-2; a weak D match, TRBD1 (5 bases). V lost 10 bases to trimming and J lost 1 base, with 19 bases between them. From germline, CDR1 is SNHLY and CDR2 FYNNEI. The CDR3 extends over 16 amino acids. The CDR3 loop is CATRKRQLGNTGELFF. The sequenced part of the CDR3 DNA is TGTGCCACCCGGAAAAGACAGTTGGGGAACACCGGGGAG.

This clone has at least ten counts. The DNA ends 3 residues before the CDR3 does, and the rest of the CDR3 is filled in from the germline J gene. This chain joins TRBV9 and TRBJ2-1; 7 bases are a match to TRBD1. Germline-derived CDR1 and CDR2 are SGDLS and YYNGEE. The trim removed 0 bases at V and 1 base at J, leaving 4 bases unmatched. This CDR3 spans 16 amino acids. CDR3 DNA (partial): TGTGCCAGCAGCGTAGCCTCCAGGGGGTCCTACAATGAG. Translation gives CASSVASRGSYNE. The complete CDR3 sequence is CASSVASRGSYNEQFF.